These T cell receptor beta chains were read from a single sample in a study of cytotoxic CD8 clonotypes in ibrutinib-treated CLL. Repertoires were generated with immunoSEQ multiplex PCR, while TCRdb's copy carries only in-frame clones and drops some. The sample consists of tens of thousands of clones, approximately 87% of them appearing once. Source: PBMCs, taken after 24 months of ibrutinib treatment. These receptors were taken from a human donor with chronic lymphocytic leukemia. The CDR3 runs from the conserved cysteine through the conserved F or W. A D gene is named only where the DNA matches it firmly. Clone size appears in some rows only: once, few, many, or a class for an expanded clone.

CDR3 length,J gene,V gene,clone size,D gene,CDR3 protein,CDR3 DNA
15,TRBJ1-4,TRBV7-6,few,NA,CASSARQATNEKLFF,TGTGCCAGCAGCGCTCGACAAGCAACTAATGAAAAACTGTTTTTT
14,TRBJ2-5,TRBV4-2,NA,NA,CASSQTNTQETQYF,TGTGCCAGCAGCCAAACTAACACGCAAGAGACCCAGTACTTC
14,TRBJ2-7,TRBV9,NA,TRBD1,CASSGGDRAYEQYF,TGTGCCAGCAGCGGAGGGGACAGGGCCTACGAGCAGTACTTC
16,TRBJ2-2,TRBV9,NA,TRBD2,CASSVRSSGSAGELFF,TGTGCCAGCAGCGTAAGGTCTAGCGGGAGCGCCGGGGAGCTGTTTTTT
16,TRBJ1-2,TRBV15,few,TRBD1,CATSSQSYRGGYGYTF,TGTGCCACCAGCAGCCAAAGTTACAGGGGGGGCTATGGCTACACCTTC
14,TRBJ1-5,TRBV6-1,once,TRBD1,CASTRTGEGQPQHF,TGTGCCAGCACACGGACAGGAGAAGGCCAGCCCCAGCATTTT
14,TRBJ1-1,TRBV9,NA,NA,CASSVAQGNTEAFF,TGTGCCAGCAGCGTAGCCCAGGGGAACACTGAAGCTTTCTTT
12,TRBJ1-2,TRBV29-1,few,NA,CSVEFAGGGYTF,TGCAGCGTTGAGTTTGCAGGTGGTGGCTACACCTTC
17,TRBJ1-2,TRBV27,NA,NA,CASSLSTGGLRIDGYTF,TGTGCCAGCAGTCTCTCTACGGGCGGATTACGCATCGATGGCTACACCTTC
15,TRBJ2-1,TRBV16,NA,NA,CASSQFFNEGNEQFF,TGTGCCAGCAGCCAATTTTTCAATGAGGGTAATGAGCAGTTCTTC
13,TRBJ1-1,TRBV5-4,NA,NA,CASSDTGRSEAFF,TGTGCCAGCAGCGATACAGGGAGGTCTGAAGCTTTCTTT
14,TRBJ2-1,TRBV27,NA,NA,CASRRRGSYNEQFF,TGTGCCAGCAGGCGGAGGGGCTCCTACAATGAGCAGTTCTTC
16,TRBJ2-5,TRBV7-2,NA,NA,CASSLDRLALKETQYF,TGTGCCAGCAGCTTAGATCGGCTAGCGCTTAAAGAGACCCAGTACTTC
14,TRBJ2-1,TRBV5-4,NA,TRBD2,CASKPGLVDNEQFF,TGTGCCAGTAAACCGGGACTAGTCGACAATGAGCAGTTCTTC
17,TRBJ2-4,TRBV6-1,NA,TRBD1,CASSEALPGQGINIQYF,TGTGCCAGCAGTGAAGCGCTTCCTGGACAGGGGATAAACATTCAGTACTTC
15,TRBJ1-2,TRBV7-2,NA,TRBD1,CASSSQGAAVDGYTF,TGTGCCAGCAGCTCACAGGGGGCAGCGGTAGATGGCTACACCTTC
13,TRBJ2-7,TRBV19,NA,NA,CASSSGERYEQYF,TGTGCCAGTAGTTCAGGGGAGCGTTACGAGCAGTACTTC
13,TRBJ2-7,TRBV28,NA,NA,CASSLRQGNEQYF,TGTGCCAGCAGTTTACGGCAGGGGAACGAGCAGTACTTC
17,TRBJ2-4,TRBV18,once,TRBD1,CASSGQGALGAKNIQYF,TGTGCCAGCTCGGGACAGGGGGCCCTAGGAGCCAAAAACATTCAGTACTTC
15,TRBJ2-1,TRBV7-9,NA,TRBD1,CASSLVQGVQGEQFF,TGTGCCAGCAGCTTAGTTCAGGGGGTTCAGGGTGAGCAGTTCTTC
13,TRBJ1-4,TRBV6-5,NA,NA,CASTGRVGEKLFF,TGTGCCAGCACCGGAAGGGTCGGGGAAAAACTGTTTTTT
16,TRBJ1-3,TRBV7-2,NA,NA,CASSLVSQGTGNTIYF,TGTGCCAGCAGCTTAGTCTCCCAGGGTACTGGAAACACCATATATTTT
15,TRBJ2-7,TRBV9,few,NA,CASSVGPSSSYEQYF,TGTGCCAGCAGCGTAGGGCCTAGCAGCTCCTACGAGCAGTACTTC
15,TRBJ2-6,TRBV7-3,NA,NA,CASSPLAGGANVLTF,TGTGCCAGCAGCCCTCTCGCGGGAGGGGCCAACGTCCTGACTTTC
15,TRBJ1-4,TRBV5-1,NA,TRBD1,CASREGTGYNEKLFF,TGCGCCAGCAGGGAGGGGACAGGCTATAATGAAAAACTGTTTTTT
12,TRBJ2-1,TRBV2,NA,TRBD1,CASSSTRDRVFF,TGTGCCAGCAGCTCGACCCGGGACAGGGTGTTCTTC
15,TRBJ1-1,TRBV25-1,NA,NA,CASSVQGPLGAEAFF,TGTGCCAGCAGTGTACAGGGTCCTCTGGGGGCTGAAGCTTTCTTT
14,TRBJ2-3,TRBV29-1,NA,NA,CSVSQSGSTDTQYF,TGCAGCGTGTCCCAAAGCGGGTCCACAGATACGCAGTATTTT
13,TRBJ1-4,TRBV19,once,NA,CASSLGGKEKLFF,TGTGCCAGTAGTTTAGGTGGGAAGGAAAAACTGTTTTTT
14,TRBJ1-1,TRBV7-9,NA,NA,CASSSRLPGTEAFF,TGTGCCAGCAGCTCCAGGCTTCCCGGGACTGAAGCTTTCTTT
17,TRBJ2-2,TRBV11-2,NA,NA,CASSLVSGPVRTGELFF,TGTGCCAGCAGCTTAGTAAGTGGACCCGTGCGAACCGGGGAGCTGTTTTTT
16,TRBJ2-2,TRBV7-6,NA,TRBD2,CASSLTGGLAGGELFF,TGTGCCAGCAGCTTAACGGGGGGACTAGCGGGCGGGGAGCTGTTTTTT
14,TRBJ2-2,TRBV19,NA,NA,CASSIVRNTGELFF,TGTGCCAGTAGTATAGTACGGAACACCGGGGAGCTGTTTTTT
14,TRBJ2-1,TRBV7-2,few,TRBD1,CASSPRTGSNEQFF,TGTGCCAGCAGCCCGCGGACAGGGAGTAATGAGCAGTTCTTC
15,TRBJ2-1,TRBV7-6,NA,TRBD1,CASSTPLDRVNEQFF,TGTGCCAGCAGCACCCCCCTGGACAGGGTCAATGAGCAGTTCTTC
16,TRBJ2-1,TRBV7-9,NA,TRBD2,CASSLYRSGRVNEQFF,TGTGCCAGCAGCTTATATCGTAGCGGGAGGGTGAATGAGCAGTTCTTC
15,TRBJ1-4,TRBV11-2,NA,NA,CASSLVAADNEKLFF,TGTGCCAGCAGCTTAGTCGCGGCAGATAATGAAAAACTGTTTTTT
19,TRBJ2-3,TRBV28,NA,TRBD1,CASSLFTPGQGATTDTQYF,TGTGCCAGCAGTTTGTTCACCCCGGGACAGGGGGCGACCACGGATACGCAGTATTTT
14,TRBJ2-3,TRBV9,NA,NA,CASSLMTGTDTQYF,TGTGCCAGCAGCCTCATGACTGGCACAGATACGCAGTATTTT